This TCR beta chain was recovered during a study of T cell responses to AZD1222 COVID-19 vaccine. Points from the study as a whole: Donors were chiefly white British, with a greater number of females, and clonal diversity was perhaps underestimated. Targets within unmutated variant regions were reportedly found for nearly half of spike-specific TCRs. Only six or seven AZD1222 recipients were seropositive at baseline.

Germline CDR1 SGHKS, CDR2 YYEKEE (reference sequence). CDR3 size: 12 residues. Trimming cost V 1 base and J 5 bases, with 6 bases left between them. Comment on this clone: Its antigen is still unknown.

Repertoires were generated with immunoSEQ multiplex PCR, while TCRdb's copy carries only in-frame clones and drops some. The sample lists 130,000 to 150,000 clones, about 91% seen once, with about 3.4% in the top ten. The V gene is TRBV5-5, the J gene TRBJ1-1; D gene uncertain. This sequence was found in an adult in good health. The source was peripheral blood, collected on day 0 of MenACWY control vaccination. The CDR3 sequence is CASSLYGTEAFF. The CDR3 coding sequence is TGTGCCAGCAGCTTGTACGGGACTGAAGCTTTCTTT.